This note documents a single TCR beta chain sequence. The target antigen is unknown. Profiled with immunoSEQ multiplex PCR; TCRdb holds only in-frame clones, not every one. The profile shows about 20,000 clones, approximately 88% of them singletons. These data belong to a study of PD-1 blockade in classical Hodgkin lymphoma. General study findings and limits: By C4D1 there was a significant rise in CD4+ TCR diversity but not in CD8+ TCR diversity.

Relapse was seen in all patients after autologous stem cell transplantation, and brentuximab vedotin exposure was variable. The source was peripheral blood mononuclear cells (PBMCs), collected at baseline. The receptor comes from a human donor with classical Hodgkin lymphoma.

The CDR3 sequence: CASSPPTFNEQFF. The CDR3, as DNA: TGTGCCAGCAGTCCCCCAACTTTCAATGAGCAGTTCTTC. The chain carries TRBV25-1 and TRBJ2-1; no clear D. Trimming left V 5 bases short and J 6 bases short, with 11 bases between. The CDR3 contains 13 residues. Per germline, CDR1 MGHDK and CDR2 SYGVNS. Full variable domain (remainder filled in from reference TRBV25-1 and TRBJ2-1): EADIYQTPRYLVIGTGKKITLECSQTMGHDKMYWYQQDPGMELHLIHYSYGVNSTEKGDLSSESTVSRIRTEHFPLTLESARPSHTSQYLCASSPPTFNEQFFGPGTRLTVL.